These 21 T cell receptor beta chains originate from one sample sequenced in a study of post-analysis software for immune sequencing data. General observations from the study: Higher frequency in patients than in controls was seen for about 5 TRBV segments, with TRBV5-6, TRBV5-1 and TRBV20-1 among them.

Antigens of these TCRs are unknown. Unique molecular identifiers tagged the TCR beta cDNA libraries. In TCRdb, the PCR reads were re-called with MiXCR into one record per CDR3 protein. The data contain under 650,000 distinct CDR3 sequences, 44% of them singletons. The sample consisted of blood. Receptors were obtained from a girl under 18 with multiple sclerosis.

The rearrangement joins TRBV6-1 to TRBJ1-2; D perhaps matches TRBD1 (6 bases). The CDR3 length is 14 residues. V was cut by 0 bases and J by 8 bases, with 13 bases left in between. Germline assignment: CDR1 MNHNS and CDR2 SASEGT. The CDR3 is CASSEAHRAGGYTF. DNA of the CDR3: TGTGCCAGCAGTGAAGCCCACAGGGCAGGAGGCTACACCTTC.

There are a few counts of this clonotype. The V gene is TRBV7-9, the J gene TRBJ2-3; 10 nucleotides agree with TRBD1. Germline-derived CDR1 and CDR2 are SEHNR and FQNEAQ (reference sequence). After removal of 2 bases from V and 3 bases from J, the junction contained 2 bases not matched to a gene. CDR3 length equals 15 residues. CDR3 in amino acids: CASSLRQGATDTQYF. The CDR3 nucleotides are TGTGCCAGCAGCTTAAGACAGGGGGCAACAGATACGCAGTATTTT. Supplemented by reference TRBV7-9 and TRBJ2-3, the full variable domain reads DTGVSQNPRHKITKRGQNVTFRCDPISEHNRLYWYRQTLGQGPEFLTYFQNEAQLEKSRLLSDRFSAERPKGSFSTLEIQRTEQGDSAMYLCASSLRQGATDTQYFGPGTRLTVL.

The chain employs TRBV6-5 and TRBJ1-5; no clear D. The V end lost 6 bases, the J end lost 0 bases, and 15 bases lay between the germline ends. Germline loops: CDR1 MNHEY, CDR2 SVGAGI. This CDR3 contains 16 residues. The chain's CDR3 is CASSPIRPNSNQPQHF. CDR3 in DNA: TGTGCCAGCAGCCCAATACGACCCAATAGCAATCAGCCCCAGCATTTT.

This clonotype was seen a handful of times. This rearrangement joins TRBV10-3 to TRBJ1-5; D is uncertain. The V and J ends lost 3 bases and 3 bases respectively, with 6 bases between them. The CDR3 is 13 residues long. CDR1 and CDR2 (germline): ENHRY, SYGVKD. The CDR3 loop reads CAISDSYNQPQHF. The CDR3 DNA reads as TGTGCCATCAGTGACAGCTACAATCAGCCCCAGCATTTT.

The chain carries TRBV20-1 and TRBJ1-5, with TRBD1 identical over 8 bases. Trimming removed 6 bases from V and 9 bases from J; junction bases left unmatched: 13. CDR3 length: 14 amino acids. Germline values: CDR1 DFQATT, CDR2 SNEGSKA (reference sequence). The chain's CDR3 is CSAKKSRGLVPQHF. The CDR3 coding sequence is TGCAGTGCGAAGAAATCCAGGGGGCTGGTGCCCCAGCATTTT.

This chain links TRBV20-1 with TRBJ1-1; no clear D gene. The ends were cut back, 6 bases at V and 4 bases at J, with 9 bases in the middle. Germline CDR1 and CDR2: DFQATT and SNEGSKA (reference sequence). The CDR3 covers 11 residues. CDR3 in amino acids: CSALKGTEAFF. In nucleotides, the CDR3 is TGCAGTGCCCTCAAGGGCACTGAAGCTTTCTTT.

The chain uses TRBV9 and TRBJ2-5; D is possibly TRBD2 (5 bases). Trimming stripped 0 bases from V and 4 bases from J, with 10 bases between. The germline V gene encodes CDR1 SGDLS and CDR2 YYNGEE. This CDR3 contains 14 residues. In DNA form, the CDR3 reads TGTGCCAGCAGCGTAGGAGTTAGCGCAGAGACCCAGTACTTC. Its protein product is CASSVGVSAETQYF.

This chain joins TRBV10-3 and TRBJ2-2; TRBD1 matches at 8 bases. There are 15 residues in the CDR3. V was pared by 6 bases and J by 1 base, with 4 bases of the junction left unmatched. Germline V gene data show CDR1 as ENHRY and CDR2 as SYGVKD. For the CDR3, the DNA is TGTGCCATCAGCCTTGGGACAGGGAACACCGGGGAGCTGTTTTTT. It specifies CAISLGTGNTGELFF.

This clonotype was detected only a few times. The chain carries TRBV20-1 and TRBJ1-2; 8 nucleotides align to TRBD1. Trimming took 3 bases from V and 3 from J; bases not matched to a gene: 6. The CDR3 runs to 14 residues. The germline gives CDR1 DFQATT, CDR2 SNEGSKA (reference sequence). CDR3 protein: CSARTDRADYGYTF. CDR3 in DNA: TGCAGTGCTAGGACGGACAGGGCGGACTATGGCTACACCTTC.

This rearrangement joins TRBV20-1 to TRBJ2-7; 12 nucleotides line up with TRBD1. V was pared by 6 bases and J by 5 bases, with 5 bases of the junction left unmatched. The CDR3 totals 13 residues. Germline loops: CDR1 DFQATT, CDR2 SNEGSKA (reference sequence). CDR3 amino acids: CSAPGQGAHEQYF. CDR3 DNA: TGCAGTGCCCCGGGACAGGGGGCCCACGAGCAGTACTTC.

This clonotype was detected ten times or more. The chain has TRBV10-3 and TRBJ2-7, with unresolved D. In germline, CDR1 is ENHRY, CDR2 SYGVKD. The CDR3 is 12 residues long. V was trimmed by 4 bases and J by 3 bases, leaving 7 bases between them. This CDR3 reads CAISGTVYEQYF. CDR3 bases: TGTGCCATCAGTGGGACGGTCTACGAGCAGTACTTC.

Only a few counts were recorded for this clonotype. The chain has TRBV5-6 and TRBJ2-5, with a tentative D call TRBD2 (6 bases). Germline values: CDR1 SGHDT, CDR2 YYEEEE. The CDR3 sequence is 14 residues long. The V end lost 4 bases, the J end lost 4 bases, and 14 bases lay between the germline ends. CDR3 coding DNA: TGTGCCAGCAGCACTCGGACGGAGGGAGAGACCCAGTACTTC. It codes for CASSTRTEGETQYF.

The CDR3 reads CASFYQGGNQPQHF. Here the CDR3 DNA reads TGTGCCAGCTTTTACCAGGGAGGCAATCAGCCCCAGCATTTT. The chain uses TRBV6-6 and TRBJ1-5, with D possibly being TRBD1 (5 bases). Germline-derived CDR1 and CDR2 are MNHNY and SVGAGI (reference sequence). Deletions cut 8 bases from V and 2 bases from J, with 13 bases between. The CDR3 has 14 residues.

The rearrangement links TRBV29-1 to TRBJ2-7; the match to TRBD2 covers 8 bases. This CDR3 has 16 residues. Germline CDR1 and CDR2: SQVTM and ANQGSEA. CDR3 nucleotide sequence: TGCAGTGCTGCGGGGGGCCTTACCTCCTCCCTGCGGGAGCAGTACTTC. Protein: CSAAGGLTSSLREQYF.

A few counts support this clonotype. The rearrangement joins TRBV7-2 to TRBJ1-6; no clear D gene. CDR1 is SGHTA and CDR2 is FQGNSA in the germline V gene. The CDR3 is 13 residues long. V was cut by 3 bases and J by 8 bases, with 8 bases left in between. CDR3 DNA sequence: TGTGCCAGCAGCTTTCGAAAGGATTCACCCCTCCACTTT. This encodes CASSFRKDSPLHF. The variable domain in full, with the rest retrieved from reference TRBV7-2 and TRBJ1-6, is GAGVSQSPSNKVTEKGKDVELRCDPISGHTALYWYRQSLGQGLEFLIYFQGNSAPDKSGLPSDRFSAERTGGSVSTLTIQRTQQEDSAVYLCASSFRKDSPLHFGNGTRLTVT.

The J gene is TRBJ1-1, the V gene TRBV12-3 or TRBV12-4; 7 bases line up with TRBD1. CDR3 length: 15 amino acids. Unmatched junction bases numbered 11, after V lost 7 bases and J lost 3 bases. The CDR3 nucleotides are TGTGCCAGCACTATTAAGGGGGCGCTGGACACTGAAGCTTTCTTT. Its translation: CASTIKGALDTEAFF.

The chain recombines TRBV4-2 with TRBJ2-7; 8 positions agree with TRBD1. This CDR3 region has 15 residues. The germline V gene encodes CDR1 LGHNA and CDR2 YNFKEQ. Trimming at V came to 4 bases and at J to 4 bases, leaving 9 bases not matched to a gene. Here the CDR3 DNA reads TGTGCCAGCAGCCGCGGGGCAGGGGGCGCGTACGAGCAGTACTTC. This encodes CASSRGAGGAYEQYF.

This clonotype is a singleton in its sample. CDR3 DNA: TGTGCCAGCAGTTACGATGTACCTAGCGGGAGACAAGAGACCCAGTACTTC. Its translation is CASSYDVPSGRQETQYF. V and J are TRBV6-6 and TRBJ2-5; 10 bases are a match to TRBD2. The V and J ends lost 2 bases and 2 bases, in that order; junction bases with no gene match: 8. The germline gives CDR1 MNHNY, CDR2 SVGAGI (reference sequence). The CDR3 spans 17 residues.

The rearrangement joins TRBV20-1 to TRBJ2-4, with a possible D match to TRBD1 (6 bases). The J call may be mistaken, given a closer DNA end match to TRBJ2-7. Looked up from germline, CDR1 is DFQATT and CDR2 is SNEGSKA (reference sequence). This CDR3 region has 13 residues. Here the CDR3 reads CSLIGGRTYEQYF. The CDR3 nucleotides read TGCAGTTTAATTGGGGGCAGAACCTACGAGCAGTACTTC.

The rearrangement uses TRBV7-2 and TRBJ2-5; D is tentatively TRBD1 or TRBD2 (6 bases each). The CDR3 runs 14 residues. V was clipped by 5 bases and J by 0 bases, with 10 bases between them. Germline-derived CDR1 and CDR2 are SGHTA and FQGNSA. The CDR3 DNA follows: TGTGCCAGCAGCACGGGGGCGTACCAAGAGACCCAGTACTTC. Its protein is CASSTGAYQETQYF.

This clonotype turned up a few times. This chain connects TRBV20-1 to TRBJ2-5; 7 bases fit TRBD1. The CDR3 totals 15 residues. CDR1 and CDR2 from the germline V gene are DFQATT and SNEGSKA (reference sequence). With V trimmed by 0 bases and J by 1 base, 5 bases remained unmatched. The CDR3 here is CSARDGTVTQETQYF. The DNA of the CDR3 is TGCAGTGCTAGAGATGGGACAGTGACCCAAGAGACCCAGTACTTC.